One and the same sample provided the 13 T cell receptor beta chains below, sequenced in a study of T-cell reconstitution after alpha-beta-depleted transplantation in children. During its preparation, the TCRbeta library received unique molecular identifiers. Via MiXCR, TCRdb re-called the PCR reads, giving one row per CDR3 protein. The table has approximately 390,000 distinct CDR3 sequences, roughly 11% seen once; the top ten hold roughly 5.5%. The sample here was PBMCs from the stem cell graft donor, taken from the stem cell graft. All receptors come from a human donor who donated a stem cell graft to a child with acute myeloid leukemia.

The table lists this clonotype with a few counts. The V and J genes are TRBV7-9 and TRBJ2-1; 9 positions match TRBD1. Germline CDR1 reads SEHNR; CDR2 reads FQNEAQ (reference sequence). J was trimmed by 5 bases and V by 5 bases; bases with no gene match: 7. This CDR3 contains 15 residues. The DNA for the CDR3 is TGTGCCAGCAGCGAGGGACAGGGATCCCACAATGAGCAGTTCTTC. Encoded protein: CASSEGQGSHNEQFF.

The chain couples TRBV20-1 to TRBJ2-4, with D possibly being TRBD2 (6 bases). CDR1 is DFQATT, CDR2 SNEGSKA, per germline (reference sequence). The V and J ends lost 0 bases and 7 bases respectively, with 13 bases between them. CDR3 length: 14 residues. The chain's CDR3 is CSARDLASDNIQYF. DNA for the CDR3: TGCAGTGCTAGAGATCTAGCTAGCGACAACATTCAGTACTTC.

This chain uses TRBV7-2 with TRBJ2-5, with a possible D match to TRBD2 (6 bases). Germline loops: CDR1 SGHTA, CDR2 FQGNSA. CDR3 length: 14 amino acids. V was trimmed by 7 bases and J by 2 bases, leaving 14 bases between them. The DNA for the CDR3 is TGTGCCAGCAAAGTGGGACTGGTACAAGAGACCCAGTACTTC. It codes for CASKVGLVQETQYF.

V usage is TRBV18 and J usage is TRBJ2-7, with D possibly being TRBD2 (6 bases). Germline V gene lookup returns CDR1 KGHSH and CDR2 LQKENI. V lost 6 bases and J lost 1, with 10 bases in between. The CDR3 is 13 residues long. In nucleotides, the CDR3 is TGTGCCAGCTCCCCGGGGGATTCCTACGAGCAGTACTTC. Translation gives CASSPGDSYEQYF.

This clonotype has only a few counts. The CDR3, as DNA: TGTGCCATCAGTGAGTCGGAGCGGGAGGGCCGGAATGAGCAGTTCTTC. Protein: CAISESEREGRNEQFF. The chain joins TRBV10-3 to TRBJ2-1; the match to TRBD2 covers 10 bases. Germline loops: CDR1 ENHRY, CDR2 SYGVKD. The junction had 6 bases not matched to a gene; V was cut back by 0 bases and J by 7 bases. This CDR3 has 16 amino acids.

V and J are TRBV3-1 and TRBJ2-1, with D hard to call. Trimming took off 1 base at V and 9 bases at J, with 13 bases between the two ends. The CDR3 sequence is 14 residues long. The V gene's germline CDR1 is LGHDT and CDR2 YNNKEL (reference sequence). This chain's CDR3 is CASSQGVRNTEQFF. The CDR3 DNA follows: TGTGCCAGCAGCCAAGGTGTCCGAAATACTGAGCAGTTCTTC.

The chain employs TRBV15 and TRBJ2-1; 7 bases fit TRBD1. Germline CDR1 reads LNHNV; CDR2 reads YYDKDF (reference sequence). The CDR3 runs 15 residues. J lost 3 bases, V lost 3 bases, and 5 bases had no gene match. CDR3 protein: CATSRTGIYYNEQFF. The CDR3 DNA reads TGTGCCACCAGCAGGACAGGGATCTACTACAATGAGCAGTTCTTC. The full variable domain, rest sourced from reference TRBV15 and TRBJ2-1, is DAMVIQNPRYQVTQFGKPVTLSCSQTLNHNVMYWYQQKSSQAPKLLFHYYDKDFNNEADTPDNFQSRRPNTSFCFLDIRSPGLGDTAMYLCATSRTGIYYNEQFFGPGTRLTVL.

The chain couples TRBV5-1 to TRBJ1-1; D is possibly TRBD1 (5 bases). Germline V CDR1 and CDR2: SGHRS, YFSETQ. The V and J ends lost 0 bases and 4 bases respectively, with 10 bases between them. The length of the CDR3 is 14 residues. This CDR3 is CASSLAGVVTEAFF. The CDR3 coding sequence is TGCGCCAGCAGCTTGGCGGGGGTTGTCACTGAAGCTTTCTTT.

This clonotype appeared many times. CDR3: CASSDRARGGYTF. The CDR3 DNA follows: TGTGCCAGCAGTGATCGGGCGCGAGGTGGCTACACCTTC. The chain is built from TRBV27 and TRBJ1-2; no reliable D call. V was pared by 5 bases and J by 7 bases, with 14 bases between. This CDR3 has 13 amino acids. Germline V lookup: CDR1 MNHEY, CDR2 SMNVEV (reference sequence).

This clonotype came up a few times. This CDR3 is CASSQDPAGGETQYF. Written as DNA, the CDR3 is TGTGCCAGCAGCCAAGATCCGGCAGGGGGAGAGACCCAGTACTTC. The chain couples TRBV3-1 to TRBJ2-5, with 7 positions matching TRBD1. The CDR3 totals 15 residues. The J segment lost 4 bases and the V segment lost 0 bases, leaving 5 bases of the junction unmatched. The germline CDR1 and CDR2 sequences are LGHDT and YNNKEL (reference sequence).

This clonotype appeared a few times. The gene calls are TRBV20-1 and TRBJ2-5; D unclear. Germline CDR1 DFQATT, CDR2 SNEGSKA (reference sequence). The CDR3 contains 14 residues. V was cut by 5 bases and J by 9 bases, with 22 bases left in between. As DNA, the CDR3 is TGCAGTGCTCCTCAAGGTTCAGCAGGCGACCCCCAGTACTTC. As protein: CSAPQGSAGDPQYF.

This clonotype was counted only a few times. This chain uses TRBV6-1 with TRBJ1-2; 7 bases fit TRBD1. The V gene end was trimmed by 6 bases and the J gene end by 5 bases; junction bases not matched to a gene: 6. The germline V gene encodes CDR1 MNHNS and CDR2 SASEGT. This CDR3 is 13 amino acids long. DNA of the CDR3: TGTGCCAGCAGGGGGACAGTCGGATATGGCTACACCTTC. It codes for CASRGTVGYGYTF.

This clonotype was counted only a few times. This chain uses TRBV30 with TRBJ2-1; D ambiguous. V gave up 3 bases and J gave up 5 bases, with 14 bases separating them. This CDR3 contains 14 residues. Germline V gene data show CDR1 as GTSNPN and CDR2 as SVGIG (reference sequence). The CDR3 DNA sequence: TGTGCCTGGAGCCCCTACTATCAGGACAATGAGCAGTTCTTC. Translation gives CAWSPYYQDNEQFF.